These 7 T cell receptor beta chains were all obtained from the same sample, sequenced in a study of T cell responses to AZD1222 COVID-19 vaccine. Clones were read by immunoSEQ multiplex PCR, and TCRdb kept only the in-frame ones, dropping some. Among roughly 100,000 clones listed, around 90% were seen once. Specimen: peripheral blood, collected on day 0 of AZD1222 vaccination. These receptors were collected from an adult in good health.

The chain employs TRBV28 and TRBJ1-1; D is uncertain. Germline CDR1 and CDR2: MDHEN and SYDVKM. V lost 6 bases to trimming and J lost 1 base, with 9 bases between them. The length of the CDR3 is 13 residues. The CDR3 DNA reads as TGTGCCAGCAGAAGGACGGGGAACACTGAAGCTTTCTTT. This codes for CASRRTGNTEAFF.

This clone is a singleton in its sample. The V call is TRBV5-4, the J call TRBJ2-1; 10 positions match TRBD1. The CDR3 length is 14 residues. Germline V gene data show CDR1 as SGHNT and CDR2 as YYREEE (reference sequence). The V and J ends lost 6 bases and 4 bases, in that order; junction bases with no gene match: 4. The CDR3 region is CASKTGGRYNEQFF. The CDR3 DNA reads TGTGCCAGCAAGACAGGGGGCAGGTACAATGAGCAGTTCTTC. Combining the CDR3 with reference TRBV5-4 and TRBJ2-1 gives the whole variable domain ETGVTQSPTHLIKTRGQQVTLRCSSQSGHNTVSWYQQALGQGPQFIFQYYREEENGRGNFPPRFSGLQFPNYSSELNVNALELDDSALYLCASKTGGRYNEQFFGPGTRLTVL.

The chain is built from TRBV10-3 and TRBJ2-2; 8 nucleotides agree with TRBD1. Germline assignment: CDR1 ENHRY and CDR2 SYGVKD. This CDR3 has 14 amino acids. The V gene end was trimmed by 7 bases and the J gene end by 7 bases; junction bases not matched to a gene: 8. CDR3 DNA: TGTGCCATCACGGGTAGCGACAGGGGCGGGGAGCTGTTTTTT. It is translated as CAITGSDRGGELFF.

The rearrangement links TRBV9 to TRBJ2-7; D is ambiguous. Looked up from germline, CDR1 is SGDLS and CDR2 is YYNGEE. The germline V and J ends were trimmed by 4 bases and 4 bases, with 15 bases remaining between them. The CDR3 contains 14 residues. CDR3 in DNA: TGTGCCAGCAGCCCCCATCGGAACGAATACGAGCAGTACTTC. Amino acid sequence: CASSPHRNEYEQYF.

The V call is TRBV7-3, the J call TRBJ1-2; 9 positions agree with TRBD1. Germline CDR1 and CDR2: SGHTA and FQGTGA. This CDR3 spans 13 amino acids. After removal of 5 bases from V and 7 bases from J, the junction contained 5 bases not matched to a gene. CDR3: CASSPGQGLGYTF. CDR3 coding DNA: TGTGCCAGCAGCCCGGGACAGGGACTTGGCTACACCTTC.

The chain joins TRBV2 to TRBJ2-1; the match to TRBD2 covers 10 bases. With V trimmed by 6 bases and J by 8 bases, 13 bases remained unmatched. CDR1 is SNHLY, CDR2 FYNNEI, per germline. The CDR3 is made up of 16 amino acids. The CDR3 here is CASRQLAGGLSHEQFF. For the CDR3, the DNA is TGTGCCAGCAGACAGTTAGCGGGAGGATTGTCCCATGAGCAGTTCTTC.

The chain employs TRBV19 and TRBJ2-2, with 7 bases matching TRBD1. V lost 5 bases and J lost 1; bases outside the gene matches: 4. Germline V gene data show CDR1 as LNHDA and CDR2 as SQIVND (reference sequence). The CDR3 length is 15 residues. This CDR3 is CASSLDRLNTGELFF. CDR3 bases: TGTGCCAGTAGTTTGGACAGGCTGAACACCGGGGAGCTGTTTTTT.